This T cell receptor (beta chain) appears in the sequencing data of a study of cytomegalovirus exposure and HLA in healthy donors. This clone was picked up one time. PCR primers comprised 60 Vbeta and 13 Jbeta primers. Method: immunoSEQ multiplex PCR; TCRdb's copy keeps in-frame clones and lacks some. The table records roughly 110,000 clones, roughly 76% of them present only once. The CDR3 is made up of 17 amino acids. Per germline, CDR1 LNHDA and CDR2 SQIVND (reference sequence). With 5 bases clipped from V and 2 bases from J, the junction kept 10 bases outside the gene matches. The chain is built from TRBV19 and TRBJ2-3; 10 nucleotides align to TRBD2. The material sequenced was PBMCs. This TCR was recovered from a woman between 50 and 59 years old in good health and CMV-seropositive. The CDR3 sequence is CASSVKLAGLVTDTQYF. For the CDR3, the DNA is TGTGCCAGTAGTGTTAAACTAGCGGGGCTTGTCACAGATACGCAGTATTTT.